The rows below give T cell receptor beta chains drawn from one sample of a study of cytomegalovirus exposure and HLA in healthy donors. The assay was immunoSEQ multiplex PCR, and TCRdb's table has in-frame clones only and misses some. The data show about 300,000 clones, with approximately 88% seen just once and approximately 0.95% held by the top ten. Source material: PBMCs. All receptors derive from a woman younger than 35 in good health and CMV-seronegative. The CDR3 runs from the conserved cysteine through the conserved F or W. The D gene is left open where the match is weak. Clone size is stated in some rows and not others, as once, few, many or a class when expanded.

-	13	TRBV14	TRBJ2-1	-	CASSQLQPNEQFF	TGTGCCAGCAGCCAATTACAGCCCAATGAGCAGTTCTTC
-	14	TRBV19	TRBJ1-2	TRBD1	CASSSTGGSYGYTF	TGTGCCAGTAGTTCGACAGGGGGATCCTATGGCTACACCTTC
-	16	TRBV27	TRBJ2-3	-	CASSFDRTGIADTQYF	TGTGCCAGCAGTTTCGACAGGACGGGTATTGCAGATACGCAGTATTTT
-	13	TRBV7-9	TRBJ2-3	-	CATPRGAEDTQYF	TGTGCCACCCCCCGGGGTGCGGAAGATACGCAGTATTTT
-	15	TRBV19	TRBJ1-5	TRBD1	CASSMDRASNQPQHF	TGTGCCAGTAGTATGGACAGGGCGAGCAATCAGCCCCAGCATTTT
-	20	TRBV28	TRBJ2-1	TRBD2	CASSGPGLAGVKTSYNEQFF	TGTGCCAGCAGTGGACCGGGACTAGCGGGAGTTAAAACCTCCTACAATGAGCAGTTCTTC
few	13	TRBV5-6	TRBJ2-1	-	CASSGGGYNEQFF	TGTGCCAGCAGCGGGGGAGGCTACAATGAGCAGTTCTTC
many	11	TRBV12-5	TRBJ1-1	-	CASALNTEAFF	TGTGCTAGTGCGTTGAACACTGAAGCTTTCTTT
-	14	TRBV7-9	TRBJ2-7	-	CASSRPPGVSEQYF	TGTGCCAGCAGCCGGCCCCCAGGGGTGAGCGAGCAGTACTTC
-	14	TRBV15	TRBJ2-1	-	CATAGNPSYNEQFF	TGTGCCACGGCCGGGAATCCCTCCTACAATGAGCAGTTCTTC
once	15	TRBV28	TRBJ2-3	-	CASSFRDPSGDTQYF	TGTGCCAGCAGTTTCCGGGATCCCTCCGGGGATACGCAGTATTTT
-	15	TRBV6-5	TRBJ2-7	TRBD2	CASSYSGTGLAEQYF	TGTGCCAGCAGTTACTCTGGAACCGGACTAGCGGAGCAGTACTTC
-	11	TRBV20-1	TRBJ1-4	-	CSATGGGKLFF	TGCAGTGCCACCGGGGGGGGTAAACTGTTTTTT
-	12	TRBV5-6	TRBJ2-2	-	CASSYGGGELFF	TGTGCCAGCAGCTACGGGGGCGGGGAGCTGTTTTTT
once	16	TRBV6-5	TRBJ2-7	TRBD2	CASSFGLAGMVHEQYF	TGTGCCAGCAGTTTCGGACTAGCGGGAATGGTACACGAGCAGTACTTC
-	11	TRBV9	TRBJ2-7	-	CASSSQGEQYF	TGTGCCAGCAGCTCTCAGGGCGAGCAGTACTTC
once	13	TRBV29-1	TRBJ2-3	-	CSAGTRIADTQYF	TGCAGCGCCGGGACACGGATCGCAGATACGCAGTATTTT
-	14	TRBV6-1	TRBJ1-4	TRBD1	CASIERTGGGELFF	TGTGCCAGCATTGAACGGACAGGGGGCGGTGAACTGTTTTTT
-	15	TRBV7-9	TRBJ2-2	TRBD2	CASSSWREDPGELFF	TGTGCCAGCAGCTCGTGGCGGGAGGATCCCGGGGAGCTGTTTTTT
-	14	TRBV14	TRBJ2-7	-	CASSPRGTWPEQYF	TGTGCCAGCAGCCCCCGCGGAACGTGGCCCGAGCAGTACTTC
-	16	TRBV4-2	TRBJ2-3	-	CASSQLSQRSGDTQYF	TGTGCCAGCAGCCAATTATCCCAGCGGTCCGGAGATACGCAGTATTTT
-	15	TRBV7-9	TRBJ1-4	-	CASSLTASGREKLFF	TGTGCCAGCAGCTTAACGGCGTCAGGGAGGGAAAAACTGTTTTTT
few	15	TRBV6-5	TRBJ1-5	TRBD1	CASSYTQGTNQPQHF	TGTGCCAGCAGTTACACACAGGGGACGAATCAGCCCCAGCATTTT
-	14	TRBV4-3	TRBJ2-2	-	CASSQVGVTGELFF	TGCGCCAGCAGCCAAGTAGGGGTGACCGGGGAGCTGTTTTTT
-	14	TRBV5-4	TRBJ2-7	TRBD1	CASSKGTGRHEQYF	TGTGCCAGCAGCAAGGGGACAGGGAGACACGAGCAGTACTTC
-	16	TRBV15	TRBJ2-7	TRBD1	CATSREVPGTGYEQYF	TGTGCCACCAGCAGAGAGGTCCCCGGGACAGGGTACGAGCAGTACTTC
once	14	TRBV10-3	TRBJ2-3	TRBD1	CAIQEGGPQDTQYF	TGTGCCATTCAAGAAGGGGGCCCACAAGATACGCAGTATTTT
-	13	TRBV19	TRBJ2-2	-	CASSEVNTGELFF	TGTGCCAGTAGTGAGGTCAACACCGGGGAGCTGTTTTTT
-	15	TRBV9	TRBJ2-7	TRBD2	CASSVEVGGPYEQYF	TGTGCCAGCAGCGTAGAAGTGGGAGGGCCGTACGAGCAGTACTTC
-	14	TRBV15	TRBJ2-3	-	CATSRDQVGDTQYF	TGTGCCACCAGCAGAGACCAGGTGGGAGATACGCAGTATTTT
-	15	TRBV4-3	TRBJ1-1	-	CASSQEVSTYTEAFF	TGCGCCAGCAGCCAAGAAGTTTCTACGTATACTGAAGCTTTCTTT
-	13	TRBV5-1	TRBJ2-1	-	CASSLESLNEQFF	TGCGCCAGCAGCTTGGAATCCCTAAATGAGCAGTTCTTC
-	14	TRBV9	TRBJ2-3	TRBD2	CASALGLAGDTQYF	TGTGCCAGCGCCTTGGGACTAGCCGGGGATACGCAGTATTTT
-	12	TRBV5-4	TRBJ2-7	-	CASRSDSYEQYF	TGTGCCAGCAGATCGGACAGTTACGAGCAGTACTTC
-	14	TRBV18	TRBJ1-1	-	CASSPGGWNTEAFF	TGTGCCAGCTCACCCGGGGGTTGGAACACTGAAGCTTTCTTT
-	13	TRBV27	TRBJ2-7	TRBD2	CASSFASGYEQYF	TGTGCCAGCAGTTTCGCTAGCGGATACGAGCAGTACTTC
-	14	TRBV9	TRBJ2-2	-	CASSVVSEAGELFF	TGTGCCAGCAGCGTAGTCTCCGAGGCCGGGGAGCTGTTTTTT
-	12	TRBV6-1	TRBJ2-5	TRBD1	CASQTGGETQYF	TGTGCCAGCCAAACAGGGGGAGAGACCCAGTACTTC
once	14	TRBV5-1	TRBJ2-7	-	CASSLVRGSYEQYF	TGCGCCAGCAGCTTGGTTCGCGGTTCCTACGAGCAGTACTTC
-	15	TRBV5-1	TRBJ2-3	-	CASSPTQGSTDTQYF	TGCGCCAGCAGCCCGACTCAGGGTAGCACAGATACGCAGTATTTT
-	14	TRBV28	TRBJ1-5	-	CASSPSGGGQPQHF	TGTGCCAGCAGTCCCTCTGGGGGGGGTCAGCCCCAGCATTTT
-	16	TRBV28	TRBJ2-3	TRBD2	CASSPGTSGYTDTQYF	TGTGCCAGCAGTCCCGGGACTAGCGGTTACACAGATACGCAGTATTTT
-	15	TRBV5-4	TRBJ1-6	-	CASSPGSSYNSPLHF	TGTGCCAGCAGTCCCGGGAGCTCCTATAATTCACCCCTCCACTTT
-	14	TRBV7-2	TRBJ2-4	TRBD1	CASSRGQGGDIQYF	TGTGCCAGCAGCCGTGGACAGGGTGGGGACATTCAGTACTTC
-	14	TRBV27	TRBJ1-2	-	CASTDGGAIPVYTF	TGTGCCAGCACCGATGGGGGGGCCATACCGGTTTACACCTTC
-	15	TRBV15	TRBJ1-5	-	CATSRAPGGSSPQHF	TGTGCCACCAGCAGAGCCCCCGGGGGATCTTCGCCCCAGCATTTT
once	16	TRBV18	TRBJ2-7	TRBD2	CASSPTPGLQNYEQYF	TGTGCCAGCTCACCAACTCCGGGACTACAAAACTACGAGCAGTACTTC
-	15	TRBV2	TRBJ2-1	-	CASSSWESSYNEQFF	TGTGCCAGCAGTTCGTGGGAGAGCTCCTACAATGAGCAGTTCTTC
-	13	TRBV12-5	TRBJ1-1	-	CASGLVSNTEAFF	TGTGCTAGTGGTTTGGTATCAAACACTGAAGCTTTCTTT
-	15	TRBV4-3	TRBJ2-2	-	CASSQELGNTGELFF	TGCGCCAGCAGCCAAGAACTCGGGAACACCGGGGAGCTGTTTTTT
-	13	TRBV6-1	TRBJ2-1	-	CASSGRMDNEQFF	TGTGCCAGCAGTGGGCGGATGGACAATGAGCAGTTCTTC
once	14	TRBV28	TRBJ2-5	TRBD2	CASRTTSGMQTQYF	TGTGCCAGCAGAACCACTAGCGGGATGCAGACCCAGTACTTC
-	14	TRBV11-3	TRBJ2-5	TRBD2	CASSTTGGWETQYF	TGTGCCAGCAGCACTACGGGAGGATGGGAGACCCAGTACTTC
-	16	TRBV14	TRBJ2-1	-	CASSSNTGPSYNEQFF	TGTGCCAGCAGCTCGAATACAGGGCCCTCCTACAATGAGCAGTTCTTC
-	18	TRBV28	TRBJ2-7	TRBD2	CASSQLGTSGGALYEQYF	TGTGCCAGCAGCCAATTGGGGACTAGCGGAGGAGCACTCTACGAGCAGTACTTC